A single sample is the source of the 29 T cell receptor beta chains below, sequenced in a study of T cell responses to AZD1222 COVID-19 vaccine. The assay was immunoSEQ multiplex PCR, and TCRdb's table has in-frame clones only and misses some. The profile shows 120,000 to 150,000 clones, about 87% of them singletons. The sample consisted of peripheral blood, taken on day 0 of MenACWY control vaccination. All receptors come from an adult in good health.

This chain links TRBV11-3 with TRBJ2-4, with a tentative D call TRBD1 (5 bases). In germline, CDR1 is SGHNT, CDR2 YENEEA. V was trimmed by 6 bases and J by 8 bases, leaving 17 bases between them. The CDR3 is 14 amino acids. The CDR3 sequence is CASSTKGAWDIQYF. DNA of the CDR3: TGTGCCAGCAGTACAAAAGGGGCTTGGGACATTCAGTACTTC.

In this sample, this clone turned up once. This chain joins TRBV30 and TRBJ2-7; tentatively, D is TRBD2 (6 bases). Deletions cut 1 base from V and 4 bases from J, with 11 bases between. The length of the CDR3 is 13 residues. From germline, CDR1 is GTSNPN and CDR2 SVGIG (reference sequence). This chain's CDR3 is CAWSDGSQYEQYF. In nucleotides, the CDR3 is TGTGCCTGGAGTGACGGGAGCCAGTACGAGCAGTACTTC.

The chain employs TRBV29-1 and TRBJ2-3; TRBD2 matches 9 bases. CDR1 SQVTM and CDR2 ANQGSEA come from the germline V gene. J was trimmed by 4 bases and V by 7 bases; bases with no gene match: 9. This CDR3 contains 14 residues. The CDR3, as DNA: TGCAGCGCCACAGGCGGGGGGGCTCCAGATACGCAGTATTTT. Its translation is CSATGGGAPDTQYF.

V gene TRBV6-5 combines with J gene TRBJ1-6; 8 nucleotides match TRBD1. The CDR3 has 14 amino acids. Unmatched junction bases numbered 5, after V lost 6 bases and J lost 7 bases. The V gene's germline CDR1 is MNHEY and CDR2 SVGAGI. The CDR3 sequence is CASRAGTGNSPLHF. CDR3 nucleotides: TGTGCCAGCAGAGCCGGGACAGGAAATTCACCCCTCCACTTT.

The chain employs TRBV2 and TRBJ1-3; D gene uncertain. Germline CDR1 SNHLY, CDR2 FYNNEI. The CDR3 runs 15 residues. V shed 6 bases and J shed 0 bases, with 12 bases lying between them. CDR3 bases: TGTGCCAGCAGGGAGGACGGAGACTCTGGAAACACCATATATTTT. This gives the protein CASREDGDSGNTIYF. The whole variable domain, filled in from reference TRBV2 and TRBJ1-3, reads EPEVTQTPSHQVTQMGQEVILRCVPISNHLYFYWYRQILGQKVEFLVSFYNNEISEKSEIFDDQFSVERPDGSNFTLKIRSTKLEDSAMYFCASREDGDSGNTIYFGEGSWLTVV.

The DNA for the CDR3 is TGTGCCAGCAGTTCTGGAGGGACTACCGTCTACGAGCAGTACTTC. It specifies CASSSGGTTVYEQYF. V is TRBV28 and J is TRBJ2-7, with TRBD2 identical over 7 bases. CDR1 is MDHEN, CDR2 SYDVKM, per germline. The V segment lost 4 bases and the J segment 3 bases; nucleotides outside the gene matches: 9. The CDR3 runs 15 residues.

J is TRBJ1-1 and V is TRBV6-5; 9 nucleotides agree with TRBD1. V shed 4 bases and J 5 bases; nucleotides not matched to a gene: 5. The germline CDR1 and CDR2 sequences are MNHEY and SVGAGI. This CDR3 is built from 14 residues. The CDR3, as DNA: TGTGCCAGCAGTTGGGACAGGGCTGGGACTGAAGCTTTCTTT. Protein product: CASSWDRAGTEAFF.

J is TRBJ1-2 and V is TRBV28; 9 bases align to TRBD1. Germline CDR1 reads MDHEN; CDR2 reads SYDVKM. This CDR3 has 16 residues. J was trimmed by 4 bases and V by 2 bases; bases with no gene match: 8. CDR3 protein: CASSLPQTGGIYGYTF. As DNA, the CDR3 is TGTGCCAGCAGTTTACCCCAGACAGGGGGAATCTATGGCTACACCTTC.

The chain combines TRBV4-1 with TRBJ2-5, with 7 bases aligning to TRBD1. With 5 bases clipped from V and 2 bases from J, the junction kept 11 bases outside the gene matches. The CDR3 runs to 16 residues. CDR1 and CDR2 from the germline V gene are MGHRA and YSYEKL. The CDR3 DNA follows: TGCGCCAGCAGCACCCCACAGGGGAGTAGGCAAGAGACCCAGTACTTC. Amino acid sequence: CASSTPQGSRQETQYF.

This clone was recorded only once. For the CDR3, the DNA is TGCGCCAGCAGCTTAATAGGGGGGAGCTATGGCTACACCTTC. Its translation: CASSLIGGSYGYTF. The chain couples TRBV4-3 to TRBJ1-2; tentatively, D is TRBD1 (6 bases). The germline V gene has CDR1 LGHNA and CDR2 YSLEER. CDR3 length equals 14 residues. V lost 5 bases to trimming and J lost 4 bases, with 14 bases between them.

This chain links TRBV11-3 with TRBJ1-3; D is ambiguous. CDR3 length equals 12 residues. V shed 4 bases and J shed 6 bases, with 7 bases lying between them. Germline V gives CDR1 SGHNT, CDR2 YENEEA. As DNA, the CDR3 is TGTGCCAGCAGCTCTATCTTAAACACCATATATTTT. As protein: CASSSILNTIYF.

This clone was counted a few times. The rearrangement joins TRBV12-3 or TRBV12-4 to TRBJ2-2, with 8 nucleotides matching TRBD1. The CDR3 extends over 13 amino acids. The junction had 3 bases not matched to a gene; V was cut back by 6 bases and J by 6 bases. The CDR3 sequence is CASREQGAGELFF. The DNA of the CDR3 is TGTGCCAGCAGGGAACAGGGGGCCGGGGAGCTGTTTTTT.

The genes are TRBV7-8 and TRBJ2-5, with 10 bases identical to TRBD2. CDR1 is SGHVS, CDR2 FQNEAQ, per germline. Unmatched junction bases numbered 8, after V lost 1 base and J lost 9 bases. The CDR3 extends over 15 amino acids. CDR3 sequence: CASSLGLAGAWAQYF. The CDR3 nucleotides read TGTGCCAGCAGCTTAGGGCTAGCGGGAGCTTGGGCCCAGTACTTC.

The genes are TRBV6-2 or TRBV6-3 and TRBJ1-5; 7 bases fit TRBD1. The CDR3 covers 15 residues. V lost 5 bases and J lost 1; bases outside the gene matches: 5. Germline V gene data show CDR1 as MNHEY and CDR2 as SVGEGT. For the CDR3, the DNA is TGTGCCAGCAGTCGACAGGGAGCAAGCAATCAGCCCCAGCATTTT. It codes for CASSRQGASNQPQHF.

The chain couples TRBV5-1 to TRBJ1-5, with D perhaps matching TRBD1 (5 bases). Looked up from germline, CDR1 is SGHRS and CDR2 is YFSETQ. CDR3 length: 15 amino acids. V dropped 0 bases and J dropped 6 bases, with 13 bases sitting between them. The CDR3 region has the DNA TGCGCCAGCAGCTTGGTAGGGACCCAGGGTCAGCCCCAGCATTTT. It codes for CASSLVGTQGQPQHF.

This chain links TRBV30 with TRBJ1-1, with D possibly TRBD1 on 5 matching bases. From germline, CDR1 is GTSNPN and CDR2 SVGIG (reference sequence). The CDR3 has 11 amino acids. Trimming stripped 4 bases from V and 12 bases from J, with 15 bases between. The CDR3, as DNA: TGTGCCTGGACCACAGGTGCCGCTACTTTCTTT. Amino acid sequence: CAWTTGAATFF. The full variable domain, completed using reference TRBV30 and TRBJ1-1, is SQTIHQWPATLVQPVGSPLSLECTVEGTSNPNLYWYRQAAGRGLQLLFYSVGIGQISSEVPQNLSASRPQDRQFILSSKKLLLSDSGFYLCAWTTGAATFFGQGTRLTVV.

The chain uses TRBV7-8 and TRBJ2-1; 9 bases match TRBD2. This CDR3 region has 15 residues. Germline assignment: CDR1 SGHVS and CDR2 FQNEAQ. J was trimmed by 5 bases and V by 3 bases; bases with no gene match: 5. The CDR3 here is CASSFNLAGNNEQFF. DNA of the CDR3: TGTGCCAGCAGCTTTAACCTAGCGGGGAACAATGAGCAGTTCTTC.

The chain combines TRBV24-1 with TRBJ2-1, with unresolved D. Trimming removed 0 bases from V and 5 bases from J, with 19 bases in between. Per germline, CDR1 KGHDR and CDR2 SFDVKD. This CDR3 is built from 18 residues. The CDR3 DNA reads TGTGCCACCAGTGATTTGCCCCCCAGCCGAGTGAACCACAATGAGCAGTTCTTC. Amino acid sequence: CATSDLPPSRVNHNEQFF.

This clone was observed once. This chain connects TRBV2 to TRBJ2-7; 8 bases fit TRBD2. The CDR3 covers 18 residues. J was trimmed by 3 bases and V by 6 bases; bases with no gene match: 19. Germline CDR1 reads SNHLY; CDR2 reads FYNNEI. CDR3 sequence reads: CASRGGTIAGTRGYEQYF. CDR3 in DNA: TGTGCCAGCAGGGGCGGCACTATAGCTGGGACTAGAGGCTACGAGCAGTACTTC. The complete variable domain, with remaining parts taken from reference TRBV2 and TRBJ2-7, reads EPEVTQTPSHQVTQMGQEVILRCVPISNHLYFYWYRQILGQKVEFLVSFYNNEISEKSEIFDDQFSVERPDGSNFTLKIRSTKLEDSAMYFCASRGGTIAGTRGYEQYFGPGTRLTVT.

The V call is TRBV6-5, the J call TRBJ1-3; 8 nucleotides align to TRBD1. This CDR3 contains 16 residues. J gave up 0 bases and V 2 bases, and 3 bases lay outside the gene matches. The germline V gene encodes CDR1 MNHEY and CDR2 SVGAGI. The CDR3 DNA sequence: TGTGCCAGCAGTTACGTGACAGGGGCCTCTGGAAACACCATATATTTT. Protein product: CASSYVTGASGNTIYF.

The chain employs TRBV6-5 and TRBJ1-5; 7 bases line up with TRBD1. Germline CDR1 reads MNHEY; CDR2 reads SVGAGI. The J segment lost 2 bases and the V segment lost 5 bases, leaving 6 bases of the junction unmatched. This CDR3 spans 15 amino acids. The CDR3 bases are TGTGCCAGCAGTCTAACAGGGGACGGCAATCAGCCCCAGCATTTT. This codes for CASSLTGDGNQPQHF.

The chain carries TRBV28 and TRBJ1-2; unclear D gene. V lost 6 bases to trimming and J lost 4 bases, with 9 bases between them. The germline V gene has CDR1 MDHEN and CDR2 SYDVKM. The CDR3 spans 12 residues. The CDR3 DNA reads TGTGCCAGCAGCCGGGCCTCCTATGGCTACACCTTC. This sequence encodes CASSRASYGYTF.

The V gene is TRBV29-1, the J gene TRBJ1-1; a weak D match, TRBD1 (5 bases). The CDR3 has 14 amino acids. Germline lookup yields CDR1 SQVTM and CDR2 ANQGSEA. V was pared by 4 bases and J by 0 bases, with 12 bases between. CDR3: CSVGGEMLNTEAFF. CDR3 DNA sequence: TGCAGCGTTGGGGGGGAGATGTTGAACACTGAAGCTTTCTTT. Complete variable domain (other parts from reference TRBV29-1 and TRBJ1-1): SAVISQKPSRDICQRGTSLTIQCQVDSQVTMMFWYRQQPGQSLTLIATANQGSEATYESGFVIDKFPISRPNLTFSTLTVSNMSPEDSSIYLCSVGGEMLNTEAFFGQGTRLTVV.

CDR3 region: CASSTAGIQPQHF. The DNA for the CDR3 is TGTGCCAGCAGCACGGCAGGGATTCAGCCCCAGCATTTT. The rearrangement joins TRBV5-8 to TRBJ1-5, with D perhaps matching TRBD1 (5 bases). Germline values: CDR1 SGHTS, CDR2 YDEGEE. The length of the CDR3 is 13 residues. The ends were cut back, 4 bases at V and 6 bases at J, with 11 bases in the middle.

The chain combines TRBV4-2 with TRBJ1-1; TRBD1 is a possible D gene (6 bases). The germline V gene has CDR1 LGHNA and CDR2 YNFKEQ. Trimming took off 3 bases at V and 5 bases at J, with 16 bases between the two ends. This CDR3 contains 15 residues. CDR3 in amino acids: CASSQARDMRTEAFF. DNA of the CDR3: TGTGCCAGCAGCCAGGCCCGGGACATGAGGACTGAAGCTTTCTTT.

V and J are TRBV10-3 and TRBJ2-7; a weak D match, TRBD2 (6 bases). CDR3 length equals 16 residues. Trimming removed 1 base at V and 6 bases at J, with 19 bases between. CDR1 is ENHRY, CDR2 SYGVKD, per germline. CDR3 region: CAISELSAGLRSEQYF. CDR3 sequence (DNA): TGTGCCATCAGTGAGTTATCCGCGGGGCTTCGGTCCGAGCAGTACTTC.

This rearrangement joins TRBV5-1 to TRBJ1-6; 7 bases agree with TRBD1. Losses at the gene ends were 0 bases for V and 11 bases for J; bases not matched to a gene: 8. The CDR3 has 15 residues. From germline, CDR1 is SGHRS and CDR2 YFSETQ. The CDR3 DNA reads TGCGCCAGCAGCTTGGCCGGCCAGGGGGTGACACCCCTCCACTTT. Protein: CASSLAGQGVTPLHF.

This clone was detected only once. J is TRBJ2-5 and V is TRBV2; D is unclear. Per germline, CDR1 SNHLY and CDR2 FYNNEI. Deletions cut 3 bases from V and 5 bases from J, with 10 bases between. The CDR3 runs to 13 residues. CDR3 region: CASSDRLGETQYF. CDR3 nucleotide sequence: TGTGCCAGCAGTGACAGGCTAGGGGAGACCCAGTACTTC.

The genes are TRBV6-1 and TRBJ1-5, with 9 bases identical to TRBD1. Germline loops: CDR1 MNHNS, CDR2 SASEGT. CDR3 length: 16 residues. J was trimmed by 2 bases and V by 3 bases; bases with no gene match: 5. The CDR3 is CASSERRTGGNQPQHF. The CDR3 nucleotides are TGTGCCAGCAGTGAGCGGCGGACAGGGGGCAATCAGCCCCAGCATTTT.